Sequencing of this TCR beta chain was carried out in a study of blood T cell repertoires in COVID-19 (TCRdb year 2020). Background on the whole study: Collaborator samples came from the United States, Italy and Spain and covered acute and convalescent phases of COVID-19. The repertoires were released in a freely available public database meant as a resource for research on the immune response to SARS-CoV-2. The prospective study material was composed of cDNA or gDNA derived from T cells, B-cell-depleted T cells, or PBMCs. Nearly every sample came with metadata listing a de-identified subject ID, COVID-19 status, age in years and sex. The samples were drawn from two sources: the first 160 participants of the ongoing ImmuneRACE study, and about 1,300 subjects contributed by 6 global collaborators. HLA class I and class II types, where available, came from metadata supplied by the sample provider rather than from assay-based typing. The dataset comprised deeply sampled blood TCRbeta repertoires from subjects exposed to, actively infected with, or recovered from COVID-19. Overall study outcomes, separate from this receptor: Clinical and demographic metadata were provided uncurated, with the amount varying by source and participant.

Counted from cysteine to phenylalanine, this CDR3 has 12 amino acids. Only the CDR3 region is kept as DNA, spanning 36 bases read in frame from base 1. Trimming takes 1 base from V and 7 bases from J, and the germline ends sit 7 bases apart. According to the germline V gene (reference sequence), CDR1 reads SEHNR and CDR2 reads FQNEAQ. In the case of this clone: What antigen it recognizes has not been identified. Qualities for individual bases were not recorded, and no much larger clone is one base off.

Each collaborating institution followed its own protocols to collect whole blood in K2EDTA tubes. For TCRbeta analysis, collaborators shipped samples as frozen whole blood, isolated PBMCs, or DNA extracted from either of those sample types. TCRbeta CDR3 regions were amplified from genomic DNA using the immunoSEQ Assay, a bias-controlled multiplex PCR. The original pipeline was this. The number of nucleated cells in each sample was estimated from the amplification of reference gene primers within the assay. To quantify the absolute abundance of each unique TCRbeta CDR3 rearrangement, sequence reads were collapsed and filtered. For each sample, productive Simpson clonality was calculated as the square root of Simpson's diversity index across productive rearrangements. TCRdb obtained this table from immuneACCESS and retained in-frame rearrangements with V and J assigned. These tables miss some clones; where compared with another copy, unresolved V genes account for less than half of the shortfall, and the remainder is unexplained. From that table come the V and J calls and clone size; the DNA was used to work out D and trimming. This sample gives about 150,000 clones in total; 80% of them show up just once. 0.5% to 0.65% of the sample is in the top ten clones.

The sequencing sample was made of peripheral blood. This TCR derives from a man in his sixties with acute or convalescent COVID-19. The chain links TRBV7-9 with TRBJ1-2; TRBD1 is a possible D gene, resting on 6 matching bases. The DNA is as follows: TGTGCCAGCAGCTTAGAAGGGGGTGGCTACACCTTC. The resulting protein is CASSLEGGGYTF.